Presented here are 14 T cell receptor beta chains from one specimen sequenced in a study of blood T cells in healthy people across ages (dated by TCRdb to the mid-2010s). Library preparation was by 5' RACE. The sequencer was an Illumina HiSeq 2500. A second PCR of 7 to 11 cycles was performed with a sample-barcoded 5' primer and a J-beta primer mix. TCRdb itself trimmed the public reads at Q25 with fastp, ran MiXCR and retained productive beta chains. Entries are consolidated by CDR3 protein sequence, retaining the most common genes and DNA. Across this sample there are 700,000 to 950,000 distinct CDR3 sequences, with 55% to 75% seen only once. Approximately 23% of the sample lies in the top ten. Sequencing was done on a sample of blood. These receptors were obtained from a man aged 25 to 40 in good health.

This chain links TRBV5-1 with TRBJ2-7; 8 positions agree with TRBD1. The CDR3 contains 16 residues. Per germline, CDR1 SGHRS and CDR2 YFSETQ. V shed 4 bases, J shed 0 bases, and the junction held 9 bases outside the gene matches. DNA for the CDR3: TGCGCCAGCAGCCAGGGACAGGCTTCGAGCTCCTACGAGCAGTACTTC. Translation: CASSQGQASSSYEQYF.

This rearrangement joins TRBV13 to TRBJ1-2, with D perhaps TRBD1 (5 bases). The germline gives CDR1 PRHDT, CDR2 FYEKMQ (reference sequence). The CDR3 extends over 14 amino acids. Trimming shortened V by 0 bases and J by 7 bases, and 12 bases separated the two germline ends. CDR3 residues: CASSLGDIRVGYTF. CDR3 DNA: TGTGCCAGCAGCTTAGGGGACATCCGGGTTGGCTACACCTTC.

The V call is TRBV5-1, the J call TRBJ2-5; TRBD1 matches 7 bases. The DNA end lines up better with TRBJ2-7; the J call may be wrong. CDR1 SGHRS and CDR2 YFSETQ come from the germline V gene. The CDR3 consists of 14 residues. CDR3 amino acids: CASSWDRSRYEQYF. In nucleotides, the CDR3 is TGCGCCAGCAGCTGGGACAGAAGCCGCTACGAGCAGTACTTC.

The J gene is TRBJ1-4, the V gene TRBV9, with D possibly being TRBD1 (5 bases). Trimming left V 0 bases short and J 2 bases short, with 8 bases between. The CDR3 contains 15 residues. Germline CDR1 reads SGDLS; CDR2 reads YYNGEE. The CDR3 is CASSVGTGTNEKLFF. CDR3 nucleotide sequence: TGTGCCAGCAGCGTAGGAACAGGCACTAATGAAAAACTGTTTTTT.

DNA for the CDR3: TGCGCCAGCAGCATCCTGCCCGAGAATGAGCAGTTCTTC. Translation: CASSILPENEQFF. V gene TRBV5-1 combines with J gene TRBJ2-1, with unresolved D. Trimming took off 4 bases at V and 7 bases at J, with 12 bases between the two ends. This CDR3 is 13 amino acids long. Germline V gene data show CDR1 as SGHRS and CDR2 as YFSETQ.

This clonotype was counted between two and nine times. The chain is built from TRBV29-1 and TRBJ2-1; 12 bases align to TRBD2. There are 14 residues in the CDR3. CDR1 is SQVTM and CDR2 is ANQGSEA in the germline V gene. Trimming at V came to 7 bases and at J to 9 bases, leaving 10 bases not matched to a gene. CDR3 in amino acids: CSGGRLAGEREQFF. The DNA of the CDR3 is TGCAGCGGTGGTAGACTAGCGGGAGAGCGTGAGCAGTTCTTC.

This clonotype showed up just a few times. This chain uses TRBV20-1 with TRBJ2-5, with 11 positions matching TRBD2. The CDR3 spans 15 residues. Trimming removed 2 bases from V and 5 bases from J; junction bases left unmatched: 7. The germline V gene has CDR1 DFQATT and CDR2 SNEGSKA (reference sequence). The CDR3 sequence is CSARPTSGAGETQYF. The CDR3 DNA is TGCAGTGCTAGACCGACTAGCGGGGCGGGGGAGACCCAGTACTTC.

The CDR3 sequence: CSAYPGVGSYNEQFF. CDR3 DNA sequence: TGCAGTGCTTATCCGGGAGTCGGGTCCTACAATGAGCAGTTCTTC. V and J are TRBV20-1 and TRBJ2-1; weak D call: TRBD2 (6 bases). Between the trimmed V and J ends, which lost 5 bases and 1 base, there was a span of 15 bases. The length of the CDR3 is 15 residues. The germline CDR1 and CDR2 sequences are DFQATT and SNEGSKA (reference sequence).

The chain recombines TRBV7-9 with TRBJ1-1; D is ambiguous. V dropped 4 bases and J dropped 1 base, with 10 bases sitting between them. This CDR3 comprises 14 residues. Germline V gene lookup returns CDR1 SEHNR and CDR2 FQNEAQ (reference sequence). CDR3 nucleotide sequence: TGTGCCAGCAGCTCCCATCCCAAGAACACTGAAGCTTTCTTT. As protein: CASSSHPKNTEAFF.

J is TRBJ1-2 and V is TRBV2; no clear D gene. CDR3 length: 13 residues. V was cut by 10 bases and J by 2 bases, with 14 bases left in between. CDR1 and CDR2 (germline): SNHLY, FYNNEI. In DNA form, the CDR3 reads TGTGCCACCGGGAGCCGGCAAAACTATGGCTACACCTTC. Translated, it gives CATGSRQNYGYTF.

This clonotype was counted at least ten times. V gene TRBV4-2 combines with J gene TRBJ2-7, with 7 bases lining up with TRBD1. The CDR3 consists of 13 residues. The V gene's germline CDR1 is LGHNA and CDR2 YNFKEQ. J was trimmed by 3 bases and V by 5 bases; bases with no gene match: 4. The DNA of the CDR3 is TGTGCCAGCAGCACCGGGACAGACTACGAGCAGTACTTC. Translated: CASSTGTDYEQYF.

The V call is TRBV20-1, the J call TRBJ1-1, with no clear D. Trimming left V 3 bases short and J 5 bases short, with 16 bases between. CDR1 and CDR2 (germline): DFQATT, SNEGSKA (reference sequence). The CDR3 runs 14 residues. For the CDR3, the DNA is TGCAGTGCTAGCCTCATTGAACGGGATACTGAAGCTTTCTTT. Amino acid sequence: CSASLIERDTEAFF.

J is TRBJ2-7 and V is TRBV4-1, with D possibly being TRBD1 (6 bases). This CDR3 has 13 amino acids. Germline CDR1 and CDR2: MGHRA and YSYEKL. Trimming took 5 bases from V and 4 from J, leaving 12 bases between them. The CDR3 bases are TGCGCCAGCAGCTTTTCAGGGGAGTACGAGCAGTACTTC. As protein: CASSFSGEYEQYF.

V is TRBV7-8 and J is TRBJ1-6; D not certain. CDR3 size: 16 residues. Trimming pared 1 base from V and 0 bases from J, leaving 7 bases between. Germline lookup yields CDR1 SGHVS and CDR2 FQNEAQ. The CDR3 DNA follows: TGTGCCAGCAGCTTAGTGGGTCGCTCCTATAATTCACCCCTCCACTTT. The encoded protein is CASSLVGRSYNSPLHF. The complete variable domain, with remaining parts taken from reference TRBV7-8 and TRBJ1-6, reads GAGVSQSPRYKVAKRGQDVALRCDPISGHVSLFWYQQALGQGPEFLTYFQNEAQLDKSGLPSDRFFAERPEGSVSTLKIQRTQQEDSAVYLCASSLVGRSYNSPLHFGNGTRLTVT.